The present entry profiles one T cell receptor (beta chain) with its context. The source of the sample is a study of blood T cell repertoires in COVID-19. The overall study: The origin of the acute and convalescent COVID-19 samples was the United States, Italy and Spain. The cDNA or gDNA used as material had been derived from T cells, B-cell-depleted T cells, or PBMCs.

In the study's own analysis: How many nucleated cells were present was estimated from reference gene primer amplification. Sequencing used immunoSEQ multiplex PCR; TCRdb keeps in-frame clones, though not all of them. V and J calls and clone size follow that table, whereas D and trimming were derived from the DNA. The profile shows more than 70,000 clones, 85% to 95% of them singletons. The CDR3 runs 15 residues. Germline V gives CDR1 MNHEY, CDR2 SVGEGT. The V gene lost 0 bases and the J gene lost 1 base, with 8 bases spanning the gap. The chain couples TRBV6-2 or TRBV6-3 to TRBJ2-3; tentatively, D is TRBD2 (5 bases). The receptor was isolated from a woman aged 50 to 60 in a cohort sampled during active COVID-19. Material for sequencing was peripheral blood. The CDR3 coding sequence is TGTGCCAGCAGTTACTCGGAGGCGGGCACAGATACGCAGTATTTT. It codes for CASSYSEAGTDTQYF.